Each of the 23 T cell receptor beta chains below was sequenced from the same sample in a study of T cell changes during pregnancy in multiple sclerosis. The repertoire was sequenced with immunoSEQ multiplex PCR; TCRdb's copy has only in-frame clones and lacks some. The sample carries 50,000 or so clones, around 94% recorded once. The source material was CD4+ T cells from peripheral blood mononuclear cells, sampled in the second trimester of pregnancy. The receptors originated from a female donor with multiple sclerosis, enrolled in a pregnancy study.

The J gene is TRBJ2-2, the V gene TRBV7-3, with TRBD2 matching over 10 bases. This CDR3 comprises 16 residues. V trimming: 5 bases; J trimming: 3 bases; junction bases outside the gene matches: 6. Germline CDR1 is SGHTA and CDR2 is FQGTGA. The CDR3 region is CASSRLAGVYTGELFF. DNA for the CDR3: TGTGCCAGCAGCCGTCTAGCGGGGGTGTACACCGGGGAGCTGTTTTTT.

The chain is built from TRBV10-1 and TRBJ2-1; D is perhaps TRBD2 (5 bases). Germline V gene data show CDR1 as WNHNN and CDR2 as SYGVQD (reference sequence). The CDR3 covers 19 residues. Trimming pared 2 bases from V and 0 bases from J, leaving 20 bases between. The CDR3 DNA sequence: TGCGCCAGCAGTGAGAAAGTGGGTAAGGGAGAGAGCTCCTACAATGAGCAGTTCTTC. Translated, it gives CASSEKVGKGESSYNEQFF.

The CDR3, as DNA: TGTGCCAGCAGCCTAGGGAGGTTCGAGACCCCAGGGTTCTTC. It is translated as CASSLGRFETPGFF. The chain links TRBV16 to TRBJ2-1; D is possibly TRBD2 (6 bases). The CDR3 is made up of 14 amino acids. The germline V and J ends were trimmed by 4 bases and 15 bases, with 22 bases remaining between them. CDR1 KGHSY and CDR2 FQNENV come from the germline V gene.

In this sample, this clone turned up a few times. This chain joins TRBV14 and TRBJ1-1; 11 bases align to TRBD1. With V trimmed by 4 bases and J by 5 bases, 6 bases remained unmatched. The CDR3 length is 15 residues. CDR1 SGHDN and CDR2 FVKESK come from the germline V gene. The CDR3 loop reads CASSPWTGGNTEAFF. CDR3 coding DNA: TGTGCCAGCAGCCCTTGGACAGGGGGCAATACTGAAGCTTTCTTT.

The chain links TRBV2 to TRBJ1-5, with D perhaps matching TRBD1 (5 bases). CDR1 SNHLY and CDR2 FYNNEI come from the germline V gene. The CDR3 spans 14 residues. Trimming took 3 bases from V and 9 from J, leaving 15 bases between them. CDR3 amino acids: CASSERSGGSPQHF. For the CDR3, the DNA is TGTGCCAGCAGTGAGCGTTCGGGGGGGTCGCCCCAGCATTTT.

This chain links TRBV6-5 with TRBJ1-2; the D gene is possibly TRBD1 (5 bases). This CDR3 has 13 residues. Germline values: CDR1 MNHEY, CDR2 SVGAGI. Trimming cost V 6 bases and J 4 bases, with 12 bases left between them. CDR3 sequence reads: CASRSRGLYGYTF. DNA for the CDR3: TGTGCCAGCAGGAGTAGGGGCCTCTATGGCTACACCTTC.

The V gene is TRBV6-5, the J gene TRBJ1-2; D possibly corresponds to TRBD1 (5 bases). V was shortened by 10 bases and J by 2 bases, with 17 bases between the two germline ends. The CDR3 contains 14 residues. CDR1 and CDR2 from the germline V gene are MNHEY and SVGAGI. The CDR3 here is CATTPGRGNYGYTF. CDR3 DNA: TGTGCCACCACACCCGGGCGGGGCAACTATGGCTACACCTTC.

The chain combines TRBV4-2 with TRBJ2-3, with 14 bases aligning to TRBD2. CDR1 and CDR2 from the germline V gene are LGHNA and YNFKEQ. The CDR3 is 17 amino acids. J gave up 2 bases and V 4 bases, and 5 bases lay outside the gene matches. The CDR3 loop reads CASSLRTSGGITDTQYF. Written as DNA, the CDR3 is TGTGCCAGCAGCCTCCGGACTAGCGGGGGGATCACAGATACGCAGTATTTT.

This chain links TRBV15 with TRBJ1-3; D gene unclear. V was trimmed by 0 bases and J by 0 bases, leaving 6 bases between them. This CDR3 is 15 amino acids long. Germline V gene lookup returns CDR1 LNHNV and CDR2 YYDKDF (reference sequence). DNA for the CDR3: TGTGCCACCAGCAGAGACGGTGGCTCTGGAAACACCATATATTTT. Its protein is CATSRDGGSGNTIYF.

The chain links TRBV27 to TRBJ2-1, with a possible D match to TRBD2 (7 bases). V was trimmed by 6 bases and J by 6 bases, leaving 18 bases between them. Germline loops: CDR1 MNHEY, CDR2 SMNVEV (reference sequence). The CDR3 length is 15 residues. The CDR3 bases are TGTGCCAGCAGAATAGGCGGGGGCCTGGGCAATGAGCAGTTCTTC. This sequence encodes CASRIGGGLGNEQFF.

This chain connects TRBV6-1 to TRBJ1-5; the match to TRBD1 covers 7 bases. The CDR3 contains 14 residues. Per germline, CDR1 MNHNS and CDR2 SASEGT. V gave up 10 bases and J gave up 2 bases; unmatched junction bases: 8. CDR3 sequence reads: CATSEGAGNQPQHF. CDR3 DNA: TGTGCCACATCCGAGGGGGCCGGCAATCAGCCCCAGCATTTT.

The V and J genes are TRBV7-9 and TRBJ2-5; D ambiguous. Germline-derived CDR1 and CDR2 are SEHNR and FQNEAQ (reference sequence). CDR3 size: 13 residues. Trimming pared 5 bases from V and 7 bases from J, leaving 14 bases between. CDR3 in amino acids: CASSPGSLGTQYF. The CDR3 nucleotides are TGTGCCAGCAGCCCCGGGTCACTGGGGACCCAGTACTTC.

The chain employs TRBV19 and TRBJ2-2; D is uncertain. The germline V and J ends were trimmed by 1 base and 1 base, with 7 bases remaining between them. The CDR3 length is 15 residues. Looked up from germline, CDR1 is LNHDA and CDR2 is SQIVND (reference sequence). For the CDR3, the DNA is TGTGCCAGTAGTATAGGAGGAGTGAACACCGGGGAGCTGTTTTTT. It is translated as CASSIGGVNTGELFF. Full variable domain (missing parts from reference TRBV19 and TRBJ2-2): DGGITQSPKYLFRKEGQNVTLSCEQNLNHDAMYWYRQDPGQGLRLIYYSQIVNDFQKGDIAEGYSVSREKKESFPLTVTSAQKNPTAFYLCASSIGGVNTGELFFGEGSRLTVL.

The chain is built from TRBV7-2 and TRBJ1-5; TRBD1 matches 8 bases. CDR3 length: 14 residues. From germline, CDR1 is SGHTA and CDR2 FQGNSA. J lost 6 bases, V lost 4 bases, and 5 bases had no gene match. CDR3 bases: TGTGCCAGCAGCTCCGGGACAGGCTCTCAGCCCCAGCATTTT. It translates to CASSSGTGSQPQHF.

The rearrangement joins TRBV7-3 to TRBJ1-2, with 7 nucleotides matching TRBD1. With 5 bases clipped from V and 0 bases from J, the junction kept 3 bases outside the gene matches. The CDR3 loop spans 14 amino acids. Germline lookup yields CDR1 SGHTA and CDR2 FQGTGA. The CDR3 nucleotides read TGTGCCAGCAGCCCAGGGGGGTCTAACTATGGCTACACCTTC. As protein: CASSPGGSNYGYTF.

This sequence joins TRBV13 and TRBJ1-2, with 8 nucleotides matching TRBD1. CDR1 and CDR2 (germline): PRHDT, FYEKMQ (reference sequence). CDR3 length: 16 amino acids. The V segment lost 7 bases and the J segment 2 bases; nucleotides outside the gene matches: 12. The CDR3 here is CASTGTGWGVNYGYTF. CDR3 bases: TGTGCCAGCACCGGGACAGGTTGGGGGGTGAACTATGGCTACACCTTC.

The CDR3 loop is CASSLGTGAYEQYF. CDR3 nucleotides: TGTGCCAGCAGCTTAGGAACAGGGGCCTACGAGCAGTACTTC. This rearrangement joins TRBV7-2 to TRBJ2-7; TRBD1 matches at 7 bases. CDR3 size: 14 residues. The V and J ends lost 1 base and 2 bases, in that order; junction bases with no gene match: 2. Germline V CDR1 and CDR2: SGHTA, FQGNSA.

V and J are TRBV7-3 and TRBJ1-2, with 8 bases aligning to TRBD1. This CDR3 has 14 residues. The V segment lost 3 bases and the J segment 6 bases; nucleotides outside the gene matches: 6. Germline V gene sequence: CDR1 SGHTA, CDR2 FQGTGA. The CDR3 loop reads CASSFGDRIHGYTF. The CDR3, as DNA: TGTGCCAGCAGCTTCGGGGACAGGATCCATGGCTACACCTTC.

The chain carries TRBV6-5 and TRBJ2-3; D uncertain. CDR3 length equals 14 residues. Deletions cut 6 bases from V and 0 bases from J, with 10 bases between. Germline values: CDR1 MNHEY, CDR2 SVGAGI. CDR3 amino acids: CASSARNSTDTQYF. The CDR3, as DNA: TGTGCCAGCAGCGCCAGGAATAGCACAGATACGCAGTATTTT.

The rearrangement uses TRBV27 and TRBJ2-7; D might be TRBD2 (5 bases). The CDR3 consists of 14 residues. V was cut by 6 bases and J by 3 bases, with 15 bases left in between. Germline-derived CDR1 and CDR2 are MNHEY and SMNVEV (reference sequence). The CDR3 sequence: CASSMEAEGYEQYF. CDR3 DNA sequence: TGTGCCAGCAGCATGGAGGCGGAAGGCTACGAGCAGTACTTC.

The rearrangement uses TRBV7-2 and TRBJ1-3, with D unclear. The CDR3 is 11 amino acids. Trimming shortened V by 6 bases and J by 8 bases, and 8 bases separated the two germline ends. Germline V lookup: CDR1 SGHTA, CDR2 FQGNSA. The CDR3 spells CASSQADTIYF. The CDR3 DNA reads TGTGCCAGCAGTCAAGCGGACACCATATATTTT.

The chain joins TRBV7-9 to TRBJ1-5; the D is unclear. V shed 4 bases and J shed 1 base, with 8 bases lying between them. The CDR3 length is 14 residues. Germline CDR1 reads SEHNR; CDR2 reads FQNEAQ (reference sequence). The CDR3 here is CASSSDSSNQPQHF. CDR3 nucleotide sequence: TGTGCCAGCAGCTCAGACTCGAGCAATCAGCCCCAGCATTTT.

This clone was seen a single time. The rearrangement joins TRBV7-9 to TRBJ2-2; maybe TRBD2 (5 bases). The CDR3 has 13 amino acids. Looked up from germline, CDR1 is SEHNR and CDR2 is FQNEAQ (reference sequence). The V and J ends lost 3 bases and 7 bases respectively, with 9 bases between them. CDR3 amino acids: CASSLRRNGELFF. The CDR3 region has the DNA TGTGCCAGCAGCTTGAGGAGGAACGGGGAGCTGTTTTTT.